Below are 25 T cell receptor beta chains sequenced from a single sample in a study of blood T cells in healthy people across ages. A second PCR of 7 to 11 cycles used a sample-barcoded 5' primer and a J-beta primer mix. One entry per CDR3 protein, called by TCRdb with MiXCR from the 5' RACE reads. The data hold about 1,400,000 distinct CDR3 sequences, with roughly 45% observed a single time. The sequencing input was blood. These receptors came from a woman under 30 in good health.

Ten or more counts support this clonotype. This rearrangement joins TRBV18 to TRBJ2-7; D remains ambiguous. Germline V gene data show CDR1 as KGHSH and CDR2 as LQKENI. The CDR3 totals 11 residues. The germline V and J ends were trimmed by 4 bases and 5 bases, with 6 bases remaining between them. The DNA of the CDR3 is TGTGCCAGCTCACATCAGGACGAGCAGTACTTC. Its protein product is CASSHQDEQYF.

The V and J genes are TRBV12-3 or TRBV12-4 and TRBJ2-6, with TRBD1 identical over 12 bases. CDR3 length: 19 residues. The junction had 7 bases not matched to a gene; V was cut back by 4 bases and J by 0 bases. CDR3 in amino acids: CASSSRPGQGASGANVLTF. The CDR3 DNA reads as TGTGCCAGCAGTTCCCGTCCGGGACAGGGGGCCTCTGGGGCCAACGTCCTGACTTTC.

CDR3 nucleotides: TGCAGTGCTAGGGGTAGCGGGACGAGCTCCTACAATGAGCAGTTCTTC. This gives the protein CSARGSGTSSYNEQFF. This sequence joins TRBV20-1 and TRBJ2-1; 8 bases map to TRBD2. The CDR3 runs to 16 residues. V was pared by 3 bases and J by 0 bases, with 7 bases of the junction left unmatched. CDR1 DFQATT and CDR2 SNEGSKA come from the germline V gene (reference sequence).

This clonotype has at least ten counts. This chain links TRBV6-2 or TRBV6-3 with TRBJ2-7, with D uncertain. The CDR3 spans 15 residues. The ends were cut back, 2 bases at V and 8 bases at J, with 19 bases in the middle. In germline, CDR1 is MNHEY, CDR2 SVGEGT. The CDR3 DNA sequence: TGTGCCAGCAGTTACGGTTCGGCTAGGGATGGGAAGCAGTACTTC. This gives the protein CASSYGSARDGKQYF.

V usage is TRBV5-6 and J usage is TRBJ2-5, with D possibly matching TRBD2 (5 bases). V was cut by 4 bases and J by 4 bases, with 14 bases left in between. The V gene's germline CDR1 is SGHDT and CDR2 YYEEEE. CDR3 length: 14 residues. In nucleotides, the CDR3 is TGTGCCAGCAGCCTTCGGGGAATCACAGAGACCCAGTACTTC. This sequence encodes CASSLRGITETQYF.

As to this clonotype: An end of the junction differs from the germline gene, which may be a read error. The rearrangement joins TRBV20-1 to TRBJ2-7, with a weak D call TRBD1 (6 bases). The CDR3 loop spans 14 amino acids. Looked up from germline, CDR1 is DFQATT and CDR2 is SNEGSKA (reference sequence). CDR3 residues: CSARSIQGASEQSF. As DNA, the CDR3 is TGCAGTGCTAGAAGTATACAGGGAGCATCCGAGCAGTCCTTC.

The chain has TRBV9 and TRBJ2-3, with D hard to call. V was clipped by 0 bases and J by 6 bases, with 8 bases between them. Germline V gene sequence: CDR1 SGDLS, CDR2 YYNGEE. The CDR3 spans 13 residues. CDR3 DNA sequence: TGTGCCAGCAGCGTAGAAGCCCCGGATACGCAGTATTTT. It codes for CASSVEAPDTQYF.

This clonotype was detected a few times. The chain is built from TRBV20-1 and TRBJ2-3; no firm D call. In germline, CDR1 is DFQATT, CDR2 SNEGSKA (reference sequence). The CDR3 sequence is 14 residues long. Trimming took off 0 bases at V and 0 bases at J, with 7 bases between the two ends. The CDR3, as DNA: TGCAGTGCTAGAGATCTCCCCAGCACAGATACGCAGTATTTT. It specifies CSARDLPSTDTQYF.

V and J are TRBV27 and TRBJ2-1; TRBD2 matches 7 bases. Germline V lookup: CDR1 MNHEY, CDR2 SMNVEV (reference sequence). V lost 3 bases to trimming and J lost 6 bases; unmatched junction nucleotides: 14. The CDR3 is made up of 17 amino acids. The CDR3 reads CASSFRSRLARSNEQFF. CDR3 DNA: TGTGCCAGCAGTTTTCGGTCCCGACTAGCTCGCTCCAATGAGCAGTTCTTC.

This clonotype was found a few times. The chain carries TRBV20-1 and TRBJ1-2; possible D gene TRBD1, 6 bases. V dropped 3 bases and J dropped 4 bases, with 18 bases sitting between them. The CDR3 loop spans 15 amino acids. Germline CDR1 DFQATT, CDR2 SNEGSKA (reference sequence). Here the CDR3 reads CSARVGASMLYGYTF. In DNA form, the CDR3 reads TGCAGTGCTAGGGTGGGGGCCAGCATGCTCTATGGCTACACCTTC.

To note about this clonotype: The junction does not match germline at one end; this may be a read error. The rearrangement joins TRBV11-2 to TRBJ1-4; TRBD1 might be the D (5 bases). Germline V lookup: CDR1 SGHAT, CDR2 FQNNGV. The CDR3 totals 14 residues. The CDR3 here is CTSSFEGRNEKLFF. The CDR3 nucleotides are TGTACCAGCAGCTTTGAGGGACGTAATGAAAAACTGTTTTTT.

The chain links TRBV6-2 or TRBV6-3 to TRBJ2-1; possible D gene TRBD1, 6 bases. With 0 bases removed from V and 0 bases from J, the gap between germline ends came to 21 bases. The CDR3 has 20 amino acids. Germline CDR1 MNHEY, CDR2 SVGEGT. For the CDR3, the DNA is TGTGCCAGCAGTTACTCGATATCCGCTAGTGGGGGCGGCTCCTACAATGAGCAGTTCTTC. This encodes CASSYSISASGGGSYNEQFF.

A single count supports this clonotype. A much larger clone differs from this one at a single base, so this may be a read error. The DNA for the CDR3 is TGTGCCAGCAGTTTTGTGGGGGAAGAGACCCAGTACTTC. Its protein is CASSFVGEETQYF. V is TRBV12-3 or TRBV12-4 and J is TRBJ2-7; D possibly matches TRBD1 or TRBD2 (5 bases each). The better agreement between TRBJ2-5 and the DNA end casts doubt on the J call. This CDR3 is built from 13 residues.

With respect to this clonotype: Compared with germline, one end of the junction differs, possibly owing to a read error. The DNA for the CDR3 is TGCGCCGGCAGCTCGAACAGGGATAAGCAGTTCTTC. This sequence encodes CAGSSNRDKQFF. The chain links TRBV5-1 to TRBJ2-1, with D possibly TRBD1 on 6 matching bases. The CDR3 is 12 residues long. Germline V CDR1 and CDR2: SGHRS, YFSETQ.

The genes are TRBV15 and TRBJ2-7, with 11 bases lining up with TRBD2. There are 15 residues in the CDR3. V shed 3 bases and J 2 bases; nucleotides not matched to a gene: 3. Germline V CDR1 and CDR2: LNHNV, YYDKDF (reference sequence). CDR3 nucleotide sequence: TGTGCCACCAGCAGTTTGACTAGCGGGACCTACGAGCAGTACTTC. This encodes CATSSLTSGTYEQYF.

This chain uses TRBV4-1 with TRBJ2-1, with a possible D match to TRBD1 (5 bases). The CDR3 is 16 residues long. In germline, CDR1 is MGHRA, CDR2 YSYEKL. V lost 1 base and J 7 bases, leaving 17 bases between the germline ends. The CDR3 bases are TGCGCCAGCAGCCAAGGGGGCTACCGAGCCCATAATGAGCAGTTCTTC. This sequence encodes CASSQGGYRAHNEQFF.

This chain joins TRBV5-6 and TRBJ1-1; the D gene is possibly TRBD1 (5 bases). The CDR3 is made up of 14 amino acids. V shed 4 bases and J shed 4 bases, with 14 bases lying between them. Germline CDR1 and CDR2: SGHDT and YYEEEE. In DNA, the CDR3 is TGTGCCAGCAGCGACACACCGAGGGGCACTGAAGCTTTCTTT. Amino acids: CASSDTPRGTEAFF.

This clonotype was counted a single time. A read error is likely, as this CDR3 ends without the conserved phenylalanine or tryptophan. The chain recombines TRBV7-3 with TRBJ2-1; 7 nucleotides line up with TRBD1. The DNA end is a closer match to TRBJ2-7, so the J assignment may be wrong. Germline V lookup: CDR1 SGHTA, CDR2 FQGTGA. The CDR3 totals 18 residues. CDR3 region: CASSSGTAIHSTYNEQYY. CDR3 DNA sequence: TGTGCCAGCAGCTCAGGGACAGCGATTCATTCTACCTACAATGAGCAGTACTAC.

This clonotype showed up just a few times. Sequence at one end of the junction differs from germline and may be a read error. The chain employs TRBV5-1 and TRBJ2-7; maybe TRBD1 (5 bases). Germline CDR1 SGHRS, CDR2 YFSETQ. This CDR3 comprises 14 residues. The CDR3 protein is CASSLGQGDDEQYF. The DNA of the CDR3 is TGTGCCAGCAGCTTAGGGCAGGGCGACGACGAGCAGTACTTC. The full variable domain, rest sourced from reference TRBV5-1 and TRBJ2-7, is KAGVTQTPRYLIKTRGQQVTLSCSPISGHRSVSWYQQTPGQGLQFLFEYFSETQRNKGNFPGRFSGRQFSNSRSEMNVSTLELGDSALYLCASSLGQGDDEQYFGPGTRLTVT.

This clonotype was seen a handful of times. J is TRBJ2-7 and V is TRBV20-1, with 7 bases fitting TRBD2. The V segment lost 6 bases and the J segment 0 bases; nucleotides outside the gene matches: 5. This CDR3 comprises 13 residues. CDR1 and CDR2 (germline): DFQATT, SNEGSKA (reference sequence). CDR3 DNA: TGCAGTGCCTGGGGGGGGGGCTCCTACGAGCAGTACTTC. Translating gives CSAWGGGSYEQYF.

The V gene is TRBV6-5, the J gene TRBJ2-7; D could derive from TRBD1 or TRBD2 (5 bases each). CDR3 size: 20 residues. Trimming removed 5 bases at V and 0 bases at J, with 29 bases between. Germline V lookup: CDR1 MNHEY, CDR2 SVGAGI. The CDR3 sequence is CASSTLTYLNNRDGSYEQYF. For the CDR3, the DNA is TGTGCCAGCAGTACTTTAACGTACCTGAACAACCGGGACGGCTCCTACGAGCAGTACTTC.

This clonotype has a handful of counts. J is TRBJ2-5 and V is TRBV2; a possible D gene is TRBD2 (5 bases). V was shortened by 6 bases and J by 11 bases, with 13 bases between the two germline ends. The length of the CDR3 is 11 residues. Germline CDR1 reads SNHLY; CDR2 reads FYNNEI. The CDR3 region is CASSDGWEQYF. The CDR3 bases are TGTGCCAGCAGCGACGGGTGGGAGCAGTACTTC.

This clonotype turned up a few times. J is TRBJ2-5 and V is TRBV20-1, with no clear D. Germline lookup yields CDR1 DFQATT and CDR2 SNEGSKA (reference sequence). The V gene lost 3 bases and the J gene lost 12 bases, with 14 bases spanning the gap. The CDR3 sequence is 11 residues long. The CDR3 loop reads CSASHVGREYF. Here the CDR3 DNA reads TGCAGTGCTAGTCACGTCGGGCGTGAGTACTTC.

V usage is TRBV10-3 and J usage is TRBJ1-5; D remains unclear. The CDR3 loop spans 13 amino acids. V was pared by 3 bases and J by 11 bases, with 14 bases between. The germline CDR1 and CDR2 sequences are ENHRY and SYGVKD. CDR3 bases: TGTGCCATCAGTGATCAAAGAGAGGAAGCCCAGCATTTT. The encoded protein is CAISDQREEAQHF.

This clonotype was observed a single time. The gene calls are TRBV30 and TRBJ2-1, with a possible D match to TRBD2 (6 bases). V was pared by 0 bases and J by 2 bases, with 11 bases between. The CDR3 runs to 15 residues. Germline V lookup: CDR1 GTSNPN, CDR2 SVGIG (reference sequence). Here the CDR3 reads CAWSVGRGTYNEQFF. DNA for the CDR3: TGTGCCTGGAGTGTAGGTCGGGGGACCTACAATGAGCAGTTCTTC. The whole variable domain, filled in from reference TRBV30 and TRBJ2-1, reads SQTIHQWPATLVQPVGSPLSLECTVEGTSNPNLYWYRQAAGRGLQLLFYSVGIGQISSEVPQNLSASRPQDRQFILSSKKLLLSDSGFYLCAWSVGRGTYNEQFFGPGTRLTVL.